The 14 T cell receptor beta chains presented below share a single source sample, sequenced in a study of blood T cell repertoires in COVID-19. Using immunoSEQ multiplex PCR, the repertoire was profiled, and TCRdb retains in-frame clones only, with some absent. Of roughly 60,000 clones listed, roughly 87% are singletons. The sample taken for sequencing was peripheral blood. Receptors originate from a human donor with acute or convalescent COVID-19. The donor label of this sample is uncertain.

This clone was seen a single time. The V and J genes are TRBV5-4 and TRBJ1-2; D is unclear. CDR1 SGHNT and CDR2 YYREEE come from the germline V gene (reference sequence). The CDR3 totals 13 residues. The V and J ends lost 1 base and 4 bases respectively, with 8 bases between them. The CDR3 is CASSLIVSYGYTF. Here the CDR3 DNA reads TGTGCCAGCAGCTTGATAGTTAGCTATGGCTACACCTTC.

V gene TRBV7-8 combines with J gene TRBJ2-5; D is perhaps TRBD1 (6 bases). In germline, CDR1 is SGHVS, CDR2 FQNEAQ. The CDR3 runs 14 residues. Trimming removed 6 bases from V and 3 bases from J, with 14 bases in between. CDR3 nucleotide sequence: TGTGCCAGCAGAGCTGGGGGCATTGAAGAGACCCAGTACTTC. Protein product: CASRAGGIEETQYF.

This clone was seen a single time. CDR3 region: CASSRGGVNQPQHF. The CDR3 nucleotides read TGTGCCAGCAGCCGGGGAGGAGTTAATCAGCCCCAGCATTTT. The chain carries TRBV7-9 and TRBJ1-5; D unresolved. Between the trimmed V and J ends, which lost 5 bases and 4 bases, there was a span of 12 bases. Germline CDR1 is SEHNR and CDR2 is FQNEAQ (reference sequence). The length of the CDR3 is 14 residues.

The chain has TRBV29-1 and TRBJ2-7; 10 positions match TRBD1. Looked up from germline, CDR1 is SQVTM and CDR2 is ANQGSEA. Unmatched junction bases numbered 7, after V lost 6 bases and J lost 5 bases. This CDR3 is 13 amino acids long. The CDR3 protein is CSVDRDRGHEQYF. The DNA of the CDR3 is TGCAGCGTGGACCGGGACAGGGGCCACGAGCAGTACTTC.

This chain uses TRBV10-2 with TRBJ2-1; D is unclear. Germline V gives CDR1 WSHSY, CDR2 SAAADI. Trimming stripped 5 bases from V and 3 bases from J, with 8 bases between. CDR3 length equals 13 residues. CDR3 residues: CASSSENYNEQFF. The CDR3 DNA follows: TGCGCCAGCAGTTCGGAGAACTACAATGAGCAGTTCTTC.

This clone occurred a few times. The J gene is TRBJ1-6, the V gene TRBV28, with TRBD1 as a possible D gene (6 bases). The CDR3 is 16 residues long. V was cut by 8 bases and J by 0 bases, with 14 bases left in between. CDR1 MDHEN and CDR2 SYDVKM come from the germline V gene. The CDR3 loop is CASHSTGSSYNSPLHF. CDR3 in DNA: TGTGCCAGCCACAGTACAGGGAGCTCCTATAATTCACCCCTCCACTTT.

This chain connects TRBV11-3 to TRBJ2-1; 8 nucleotides agree with TRBD1. The CDR3 has 15 amino acids. The V gene end was trimmed by 3 bases and the J gene end by 4 bases; junction bases not matched to a gene: 5. Per the germline V gene, CDR1 is SGHNT and CDR2 is YENEEA. The CDR3 DNA reads as TGTGCCAGCAGCTTGGGGACAGGCCCTTACAATGAGCAGTTCTTC. Protein sequence: CASSLGTGPYNEQFF.

CDR3 sequence: CASSQKQGFTGNTIYF. CDR3 in DNA: TGTGCCAGCAGCCAAAAACAGGGTTTTACTGGAAACACCATATATTTT. J is TRBJ1-3 and V is TRBV3-1 (or the pseudogene TRBV3-2); a weak D match, TRBD1 (6 bases). This CDR3 region has 16 residues. V was pared by 2 bases and J by 2 bases, with 13 bases between. Germline CDR1 LGHDT, CDR2 YNNKEL (reference sequence).

The chain recombines TRBV5-4 with TRBJ2-2; 11 bases are a match to TRBD2. CDR3 length: 16 amino acids. The V segment lost 2 bases and the J segment 6 bases; nucleotides outside the gene matches: 6. Germline V CDR1 and CDR2: SGHNT, YYREEE (reference sequence). The CDR3 sequence: CASSLKLAGDAGELFF. Here the CDR3 DNA reads TGTGCCAGCAGCTTAAAACTAGCGGGGGACGCCGGGGAGCTGTTTTTT.

In its sample, this clone was seen a few times. The genes are TRBV5-1 and TRBJ2-3; TRBD1 matches at 7 bases. The CDR3 loop spans 14 amino acids. Germline V gives CDR1 SGHRS, CDR2 YFSETQ. With 3 bases clipped from V and 2 bases from J, the junction kept 3 bases outside the gene matches. The CDR3 bases are TGCGCCAGCAGCTCAGACAGGGCCACAGATACGCAGTATTTT. Translation: CASSSDRATDTQYF.

The rearrangement uses TRBV5-5 and TRBJ2-1, with 7 bases that match TRBD1. CDR1 SGHKS and CDR2 YYEKEE come from the germline V gene (reference sequence). The CDR3 has 15 residues. The V gene end was trimmed by 2 bases and the J gene end by 1 base; junction bases not matched to a gene: 3. The CDR3 reads CASSFQGVSYNEQFF. In DNA, the CDR3 is TGTGCCAGCAGCTTTCAGGGGGTTTCCTACAATGAGCAGTTCTTC.

This clone was detected only once. This rearrangement joins TRBV7-2 to TRBJ2-5, with 7 bases identical to TRBD2. After removal of 6 bases from V and 5 bases from J, the junction contained 15 bases not matched to a gene. Germline CDR1 and CDR2: SGHTA and FQGNSA. The CDR3 length is 16 residues. The CDR3 is CASSLPAPTSAETQYF. CDR3 in DNA: TGTGCCAGCAGTTTACCCGCCCCCACTAGCGCCGAGACCCAGTACTTC.

The chain combines TRBV27 with TRBJ2-1, with 11 bases fitting TRBD2. Looked up from germline, CDR1 is MNHEY and CDR2 is SMNVEV (reference sequence). With 8 bases clipped from V and 4 bases from J, the junction kept 7 bases outside the gene matches. CDR3 length: 15 amino acids. CDR3 coding DNA: TGTGCCAGCCGCCGGATAGCGGGAGGGTACAATGAGCAGTTCTTC. This codes for CASRRIAGGYNEQFF.

The rearrangement links TRBV3-1 (or the pseudogene TRBV3-2) to TRBJ2-5; TRBD1 is a possible D gene (6 bases). The CDR3 runs to 13 residues. Germline V gene data show CDR1 as LGHDT and CDR2 as YNNKEL (reference sequence). Deletions cut 0 bases from V and 5 bases from J, with 7 bases between. The CDR3 protein is CASSQERGETQYF. The CDR3 DNA reads as TGTGCCAGCAGCCAAGAGAGGGGGGAGACCCAGTACTTC.